Following are 31 T cell receptor beta chains from one sample sequenced in a study of T-cell memory formation after mild COVID-19. TCRdb reprocessed the 5' RACE reads with MiXCR, giving one entry per CDR3 protein. The table lists a few hundred thousand distinct CDR3 sequences, around 15% of them singletons, with around 23% in the top ten. Sample: PBMCs or a T cell subset sorted from them (not recorded which). The receptors come from a man between 18 and 29 years old who had mild COVID-19 (a few samples of this study predate the infection). Cell type and time point are not known.

This clonotype has just a few counts. DNA for the CDR3: TGCGCCAGCAGCCAAGGGCCAGCGGGGGGGCCTTTAAACATTCAGTACTTC. This gives the protein CASSQGPAGGPLNIQYF. The V call is TRBV4-1, the J call TRBJ2-4, with TRBD2 identical over 10 bases. After removal of 1 base from V and 6 bases from J, the junction contained 9 bases not matched to a gene. Germline V CDR1 and CDR2: MGHRA, YSYEKL. The CDR3 length is 17 residues.

The rearrangement links TRBV27 to TRBJ2-1; the match to TRBD2 covers 9 bases. Germline V gives CDR1 MNHEY, CDR2 SMNVEV (reference sequence). The CDR3 covers 15 residues. J was trimmed by 4 bases and V by 5 bases; bases with no gene match: 6. CDR3 loop: CASSNAGGPYNEQFF. CDR3 DNA: TGTGCCAGCAGTAACGCGGGGGGGCCTTACAATGAGCAGTTCTTC.

This clonotype was observed a few times. The chain joins TRBV5-6 to TRBJ2-7, with D possibly called TRBD1 or TRBD2 (5 bases each). This CDR3 has 12 residues. Germline CDR1 is SGHDT and CDR2 is YYEEEE. V gave up 4 bases and J gave up 3 bases, with 8 bases separating them. In DNA, the CDR3 is TGTGCCAGCAGCATGGGGGACTACGAGCAGTACGTC. Translated: CASSMGDYEQYV.

The J gene is TRBJ2-5, the V gene TRBV5-1, with D perhaps TRBD1 (7 bases). This CDR3 has 15 amino acids. The germline CDR1 and CDR2 sequences are SGHRS and YFSETQ. The V and J ends lost 0 bases and 6 bases respectively, with 15 bases between them. The CDR3 DNA reads TGCGCCAGCAGCTTGGGACAGGGAGGAGGTAAGACCCAGTACTTC. Translated: CASSLGQGGGKTQYF.

The chain employs TRBV7-2 and TRBJ2-7; 7 nucleotides align to TRBD1. The germline gives CDR1 SGHTA, CDR2 FQGNSA. CDR3 length equals 17 residues. V lost 2 bases and J lost 1; bases outside the gene matches: 11. CDR3 amino acids: CASSLSYSGTVSYEQYF. The DNA for the CDR3 is TGTGCCAGCAGCTTAAGTTACTCCGGGACAGTATCCTACGAGCAGTACTTC.

In this sample, this clonotype turned up a few times. The chain combines TRBV5-1 with TRBJ1-2; D is uncertain. Germline CDR1 SGHRS, CDR2 YFSETQ. The CDR3 spans 14 residues. With 0 bases removed from V and 2 bases from J, the gap between germline ends came to 8 bases. The DNA for the CDR3 is TGCGCCAGCAGCTTGGACGGTCTAAACTATGGCTACACCTTC. It encodes CASSLDGLNYGYTF.

This clonotype was seen repeatedly, ten times or more. The chain links TRBV11-2 to TRBJ2-2, with D possibly TRBD1 on 6 matching bases. Trimming stripped 8 bases from V and 2 bases from J, with 9 bases between. The CDR3 loop spans 13 amino acids. CDR1 and CDR2 from the germline V gene are SGHAT and FQNNGV. In nucleotides, the CDR3 is TGTGCCAGCTTACAGGGAAACACCGGGGAGCTGTTTTTT. This sequence encodes CASLQGNTGELFF.

V is TRBV7-2 and J is TRBJ2-7; 7 nucleotides line up with TRBD1. CDR1 SGHTA and CDR2 FQGNSA come from the germline V gene. V lost 0 bases to trimming and J lost 3 bases; unmatched junction nucleotides: 2. The CDR3 is 14 residues long. The chain's CDR3 is CASSLAAGGYEQYF. CDR3 sequence (DNA): TGTGCCAGCAGCTTAGCGGCAGGGGGCTACGAGCAGTACTTC.

This chain joins TRBV10-3 and TRBJ2-3, with D possibly being TRBD1 (6 bases). The length of the CDR3 is 14 residues. The germline V and J ends were trimmed by 3 bases and 2 bases, with 9 bases remaining between them. CDR1 is ENHRY and CDR2 is SYGVKD in the germline V gene. In nucleotides, the CDR3 is TGTGCCATCAGTGAACAGGGATACACAGATACGCAGTATTTT. Its protein product is CAISEQGYTDTQYF.

This clonotype was observed once. This chain joins TRBV7-8 and TRBJ1-3; D is unresolved. There are 13 residues in the CDR3. The V end was cut by 5 bases, the J end by 4 bases, with 9 bases between. Germline loops: CDR1 SGHVS, CDR2 FQNEAQ. The CDR3 nucleotides read TGTGCCAGCAGCGCCACGTACGGAAACACCATATATTTT. Amino acid sequence: CASSATYGNTIYF.

The chain employs TRBV3-1 and TRBJ2-1; 10 nucleotides match TRBD1. J lost 6 bases, V lost 1 base, and 0 bases had no gene match. CDR1 and CDR2 (germline): LGHDT, YNNKEL (reference sequence). The CDR3 sequence is 14 residues long. CDR3 in DNA: TGTGCCAGCAGCCAAGGGACAGGGGGCAATGAGCAGTTCTTC. Encoded protein: CASSQGTGGNEQFF.

This clonotype was counted only a few times. The chain has TRBV7-8 and TRBJ1-5; no clear D. The germline V gene encodes CDR1 SGHVS and CDR2 FQNEAQ. CDR3 length: 16 amino acids. The V end lost 1 base, the J end lost 0 bases, and 10 bases lay between the germline ends. CDR3 nucleotides: TGTGCCAGCAGCTTAGGGCTTATCAGTAGCAATCAGCCCCAGCATTTT. Protein: CASSLGLISSNQPQHF.

The sample holds many counts of this clonotype. The chain is built from TRBV20-1 and TRBJ2-3; D gene unclear. Between the trimmed V and J ends, which lost 6 bases and 0 bases, there was a span of 7 bases. Germline-derived CDR1 and CDR2 are DFQATT and SNEGSKA (reference sequence). There are 12 residues in the CDR3. CDR3 loop: CSAAPSTDTQYF. CDR3 coding DNA: TGCAGTGCCGCCCCTAGCACAGATACGCAGTATTTT.

This sequence joins TRBV7-9 and TRBJ1-2; TRBD1 agrees at 11 bases. With 8 bases clipped from V and 7 bases from J, the junction kept 6 bases outside the gene matches. Germline loops: CDR1 SEHNR, CDR2 FQNEAQ (reference sequence). The CDR3 is 13 amino acids. CDR3 region: CASGTGGLAGYTF. The CDR3 region has the DNA TGTGCCAGCGGGACAGGGGGTCTGGCTGGCTACACCTTC. Drawing the rest from reference TRBV7-9 and TRBJ1-2, the complete variable domain is DTGVSQNPRHKITKRGQNVTFRCDPISEHNRLYWYRQTLGQGPEFLTYFQNEAQLEKSRLLSDRFSAERPKGSFSTLEIQRTEQGDSAMYLCASGTGGLAGYTFGSGTRLTVV.

This clonotype came up a few times. J is TRBJ1-1 and V is TRBV18, with 11 bases aligning to TRBD1. This CDR3 region has 14 residues. Germline V CDR1 and CDR2: KGHSH, LQKENI. J was trimmed by 11 bases and V by 5 bases; bases with no gene match: 10. The CDR3 here is CASSTTGTGGIAFF. The CDR3 DNA is TGTGCCAGCTCAACGACCGGGACAGGGGGTATTGCTTTCTTT. Full variable domain (outside the CDR3, taken from reference TRBV18 and TRBJ1-1): NAGVMQNPRHLVRRRGQEARLRCSPMKGHSHVYWYRQLPEEGLKFMVYLQKENIIDESGMPKERFSAEFPKEGPSILRIQQVVRGDSAAYFCASSTTGTGGIAFFGQGTRLTVV.

This clonotype was found a few times. V usage is TRBV27 and J usage is TRBJ2-3, with 8 bases aligning to TRBD2. Losses at the gene ends were 6 bases for V and 6 bases for J; bases not matched to a gene: 11. CDR1 MNHEY and CDR2 SMNVEV come from the germline V gene (reference sequence). The CDR3 is 15 amino acids. CDR3 loop: CASRTLGGGLDTQYF. The CDR3 DNA reads as TGTGCCAGCAGGACCCTCGGCGGGGGGCTGGATACGCAGTATTTT.

The V gene is TRBV29-1, the J gene TRBJ2-5; weak D call: TRBD1 (6 bases). V lost 4 bases and J 1 base, leaving 7 bases between the germline ends. The CDR3 length is 12 residues. Germline V gene sequence: CDR1 SQVTM, CDR2 ANQGSEA. The CDR3 DNA reads as TGCAGCGTTGGGACAGTCCAAGAGACCCAGTACTTC. Protein: CSVGTVQETQYF.

This clonotype turned up a few times. The chain links TRBV7-9 to TRBJ2-1, with TRBD2 matching over 8 bases. V lost 5 bases and J lost 0; bases outside the gene matches: 12. The CDR3 consists of 18 residues. The germline CDR1 and CDR2 sequences are SEHNR and FQNEAQ (reference sequence). CDR3 amino acids: CASSPSGGSFSSYNEQFF. In nucleotides, the CDR3 is TGTGCCAGCAGCCCTTCGGGGGGGTCATTCAGCTCCTACAATGAGCAGTTCTTC.

This clonotype was detected many times. This sequence joins TRBV6-1 and TRBJ1-1; maybe TRBD1 (5 bases). The CDR3 sequence is 13 residues long. V lost 8 bases and J lost 1, with 11 bases in between. Germline V gene sequence: CDR1 MNHNS, CDR2 SASEGT. The CDR3 sequence is CASVQVRNTEAFF. Here the CDR3 DNA reads TGTGCCAGCGTACAGGTCCGGAACACTGAAGCTTTCTTT.

The genes are TRBV6-5 and TRBJ2-7, with TRBD1 matching 9 bases. Trimming removed 6 bases from V and 6 bases from J; junction bases left unmatched: 12. The CDR3 covers 15 residues. Germline V lookup: CDR1 MNHEY, CDR2 SVGAGI. DNA for the CDR3: TGTGCCAGCAGGCTTCACGGGACAGGGCGCGGCGAGCAGTACTTC. Its translation: CASRLHGTGRGEQYF.

The chain recombines TRBV6-5 with TRBJ1-2; 8 bases fit TRBD1. This CDR3 region has 12 residues. After removal of 6 bases from V and 8 bases from J, the junction contained 5 bases not matched to a gene. Germline CDR1 and CDR2: MNHEY and SVGAGI. DNA of the CDR3: TGTGCCAGCAGGGGGACAGGTAGCGGCTACACCTTC. Translated, it gives CASRGTGSGYTF.

V usage is TRBV6-1 and J usage is TRBJ1-2; D uncertain. Between the trimmed V and J ends, which lost 4 bases and 5 bases, there was a span of 11 bases. This CDR3 is built from 13 residues. Germline-derived CDR1 and CDR2 are MNHNS and SASEGT. The CDR3 reads CASSVEQLYGYTF. The CDR3 region has the DNA TGTGCCAGCAGTGTTGAACAGCTTTATGGCTACACCTTC.

The rearrangement links TRBV30 to TRBJ1-2; D gene uncertain. The CDR3 is made up of 13 amino acids. Trimming removed 3 bases at V and 4 bases at J, with 12 bases between. Per the germline V gene, CDR1 is GTSNPN and CDR2 is SVGIG (reference sequence). This CDR3 reads CAWRAGPTYGYTF. DNA for the CDR3: TGTGCCTGGAGGGCAGGTCCGACCTATGGCTACACCTTC.

V gene TRBV28 combines with J gene TRBJ2-1; perhaps TRBD2 as D (7 bases). Per germline, CDR1 MDHEN and CDR2 SYDVKM. CDR3 length: 14 amino acids. Between the trimmed V and J ends, which lost 3 bases and 6 bases, there was a span of 12 bases. The CDR3 region has the DNA TGTGCCAGCAGTTTTATGGGGGGGGCCAATGAGCAGTTCTTC. Translating it yields CASSFMGGANEQFF.

This clonotype was observed a few times. The V gene is TRBV4-1, the J gene TRBJ2-1; D is possibly TRBD2 (6 bases). V gave up 1 base and J gave up 9 bases, with 19 bases separating them. This CDR3 has 16 amino acids. Looked up from germline, CDR1 is MGHRA and CDR2 is YSYEKL. The CDR3 bases are TGCGCCAGCAGCCAAGGCGCGGGGATAGTTTTTAGTGAGCAGTTCTTC. Amino acids: CASSQGAGIVFSEQFF.

This chain uses TRBV6-5 with TRBJ1-4, with D possibly matching TRBD1 (5 bases). CDR3 length: 14 residues. Deletions cut 4 bases from V and 3 bases from J, with 9 bases between. Germline CDR1 is MNHEY and CDR2 is SVGAGI. The CDR3 here is CASSLGHPNEKLFF. CDR3 nucleotides: TGTGCCAGCAGTTTAGGACATCCTAATGAAAAACTGTTTTTT.

There are many counts of this clonotype. The CDR3 protein is CASSPWRGGSYNEQFF. CDR3 nucleotides: TGTGCCAGCAGCCCCTGGCGGGGGGGTTCCTACAATGAGCAGTTCTTC. The chain has TRBV5-5 and TRBJ2-1, with 9 bases fitting TRBD2. V shed 4 bases, J shed 1 base, and the junction held 6 bases outside the gene matches. The CDR3 contains 16 residues. Germline lookup yields CDR1 SGHKS and CDR2 YYEKEE (reference sequence).

The table lists this clonotype with a few counts. CDR3 nucleotides: TGTGCCAGCAGTTTGAGGGGAGGGGAAGCTTTCTTT. Translating it yields CASSLRGGEAFF. This rearrangement joins TRBV12-3 or TRBV12-4 to TRBJ1-1; D may be TRBD1 (5 bases). The V gene lost 3 bases and the J gene lost 8 bases, with 10 bases spanning the gap. This CDR3 has 12 amino acids.

This clonotype occurred many times. The chain joins TRBV28 to TRBJ2-7; D ambiguous. Trimming took 3 bases from V and 6 from J, leaving 12 bases between them. This CDR3 contains 13 residues. Germline V gene sequence: CDR1 MDHEN, CDR2 SYDVKM. As DNA, the CDR3 is TGTGCCAGCAGTTTGGTCCAAGGCCCCGAGCAGTACGTC. As protein: CASSLVQGPEQYV.

The chain employs TRBV6-2 or TRBV6-3 and TRBJ1-5; 7 nucleotides match TRBD1. The CDR3 has 14 residues. The V gene's germline CDR1 is MNHEY and CDR2 SVGEGT. The J segment lost 6 bases and the V segment lost 1 base, leaving 3 bases of the junction unmatched. CDR3 coding DNA: TGTGCCAGCAGTTACTGGGACAGAGGTCAGCCCCAGCATTTT. Protein product: CASSYWDRGQPQHF.

This clonotype showed up just a few times. This sequence joins TRBV7-9 and TRBJ2-3; D unresolved. V was pared by 5 bases and J by 2 bases, with 11 bases between. CDR3 length: 14 amino acids. The germline CDR1 and CDR2 sequences are SEHNR and FQNEAQ (reference sequence). The CDR3 is CASSKRISTDTQYF. CDR3 sequence (DNA): TGTGCCAGCAGCAAGAGGATATCCACAGATACGCAGTATTTT.